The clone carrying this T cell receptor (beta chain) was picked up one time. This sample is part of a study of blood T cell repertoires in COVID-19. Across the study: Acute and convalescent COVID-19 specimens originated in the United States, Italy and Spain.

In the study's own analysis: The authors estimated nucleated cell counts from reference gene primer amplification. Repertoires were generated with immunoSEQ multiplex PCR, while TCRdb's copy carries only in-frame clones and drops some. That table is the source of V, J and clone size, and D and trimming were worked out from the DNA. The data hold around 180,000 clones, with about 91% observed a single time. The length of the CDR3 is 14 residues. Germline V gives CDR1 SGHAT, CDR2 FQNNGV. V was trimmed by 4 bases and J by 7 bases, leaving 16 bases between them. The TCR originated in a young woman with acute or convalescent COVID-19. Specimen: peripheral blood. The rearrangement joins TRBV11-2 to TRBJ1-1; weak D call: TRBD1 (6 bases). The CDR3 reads CASSSPRKGHEAFF. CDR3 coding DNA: TGTGCCAGCAGCTCCCCCCGGAAGGGACATGAAGCTTTCTTT.